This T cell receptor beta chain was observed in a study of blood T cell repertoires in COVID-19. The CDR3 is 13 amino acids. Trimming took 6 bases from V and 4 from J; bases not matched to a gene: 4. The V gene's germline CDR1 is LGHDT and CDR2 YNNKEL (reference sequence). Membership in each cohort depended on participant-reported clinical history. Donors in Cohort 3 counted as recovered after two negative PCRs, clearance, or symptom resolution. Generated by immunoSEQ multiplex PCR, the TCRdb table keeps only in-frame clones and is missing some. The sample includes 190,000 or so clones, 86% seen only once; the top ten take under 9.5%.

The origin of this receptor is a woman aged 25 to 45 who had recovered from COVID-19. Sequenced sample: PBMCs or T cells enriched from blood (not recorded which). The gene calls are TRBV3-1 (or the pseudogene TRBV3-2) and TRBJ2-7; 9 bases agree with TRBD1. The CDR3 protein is CASSGTGIYEQYF. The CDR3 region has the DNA TGTGCCAGCAGTGGGACAGGGATTTACGAGCAGTACTTC.